The present TCR beta chain was sequenced within a study of identical twins. Study-wide findings and caveats: The analysis was cross-sectional rather than longitudinal within donors.

About this clonotype: Its antigen remains unknown.

This CDR3 is 13 amino acids long. The J segment lost 7 bases and the V segment lost 2 bases, leaving 4 bases of the junction unmatched. From germline, CDR1 is SQVTM and CDR2 ANQGSEA. One entry per CDR3 protein, called by TCRdb with MiXCR from the 5' RACE reads. The sample yields some 760,000 distinct CDR3 sequences, 18% seen once. These records were also assigned to another study, of T cells expressing NK-cell markers. That work adds: Once again these clonotypes came out on top in the CD3+CD56-NKG2C+ fraction of a few donors.

The sequenced sample consisted of PBMCs. The sequence was collected from a woman aged 18-29 years in good health. The chain carries TRBV29-1 and TRBJ2-2; TRBD1 matches at 7 bases. The CDR3 reads CSVESTGFGELFF. CDR3 DNA sequence: TGCAGCGTTGAATCGACAGGGTTCGGGGAGCTGTTTTTT.